Each of the 26 T cell receptor beta chains below was sequenced from the same sample in a study of cytomegalovirus exposure and HLA in healthy donors. TCRdb keeps only in-frame clones here, not all; method: immunoSEQ multiplex PCR. The sample has over 200,000 clones; 80% to 85% are singletons. Sequenced input: PBMCs. The receptor set was obtained from a woman in her twenties or thirties in good health and CMV-seropositive.

This clone was seen more than once but under ten times. The chain recombines TRBV29-1 with TRBJ2-2, with D uncertain. There are 11 residues in the CDR3. Germline V gene lookup returns CDR1 SQVTM and CDR2 ANQGSEA. V shed 4 bases and J shed 7 bases, with 7 bases lying between them. The CDR3 region has the DNA TGCAGCGTTGTCTTCGGCGGGGAGCTGTTTTTT. This sequence encodes CSVVFGGELFF.

This clone has just one count. This chain connects TRBV5-6 to TRBJ1-2; D may be TRBD1 (6 bases). Between the trimmed V and J ends, which lost 2 bases and 10 bases, there was a span of 21 bases. This CDR3 contains 15 residues. The germline CDR1 and CDR2 sequences are SGHDT and YYEEEE. DNA of the CDR3: TGTGCCAGCAGCTTAAGGTCGTCGGGGACAACAGACTACACCTTC. It yields the protein CASSLRSSGTTDYTF.

The V call is TRBV29-1, the J call TRBJ1-1; D unclear. V lost 6 bases, J lost 4 bases, and 18 bases lay in between. Looked up from germline, CDR1 is SQVTM and CDR2 is ANQGSEA. The CDR3 is made up of 14 amino acids. This CDR3 reads CSVRRPGLGTEAFF. The CDR3 DNA sequence: TGCAGCGTCCGGCGCCCGGGATTGGGCACTGAAGCTTTCTTT.

Ten or more counts support this clone. The chain combines TRBV19 with TRBJ1-5; D may be TRBD1 (5 bases). Per germline, CDR1 LNHDA and CDR2 SQIVND (reference sequence). The CDR3 contains 16 residues. V lost 9 bases and J lost 5, with 23 bases in between. The CDR3 sequence: CASHKGTRRGDQPQHF. CDR3 coding DNA: TGTGCCAGCCACAAGGGGACTAGGCGGGGAGATCAGCCCCAGCATTTT.

J is TRBJ2-7 and V is TRBV5-1; no definite D call. Germline CDR1 SGHRS, CDR2 YFSETQ. This CDR3 is built from 13 residues. Trimming removed 0 bases at V and 6 bases at J, with 10 bases between. CDR3 residues: CASSLGADGEQYF. CDR3 DNA: TGCGCCAGCAGCTTGGGGGCAGATGGCGAGCAGTACTTC.

The chain recombines TRBV25-1 with TRBJ1-5; 8 nucleotides line up with TRBD1. CDR3 size: 16 residues. Germline V lookup: CDR1 MGHDK, CDR2 SYGVNS. Losses at the gene ends were 2 bases for V and 6 bases for J; bases not matched to a gene: 9. The CDR3 loop is CASSEGDRGVGQPQHF. DNA for the CDR3: TGTGCCAGCAGTGAAGGAGACAGGGGAGTCGGTCAGCCCCAGCATTTT.

The rearrangement links TRBV6-5 to TRBJ1-2; possibly TRBD1 for D (5 bases). CDR1 MNHEY and CDR2 SVGAGI come from the germline V gene. Trimming stripped 2 bases from V and 9 bases from J, with 16 bases between. The CDR3 is 14 residues long. The DNA for the CDR3 is TGTGCCAGCAGTTACACTCAACCCAGGGTGAGCTACACCTTC. Protein product: CASSYTQPRVSYTF.

The chain is built from TRBV28 and TRBJ1-4; a possible D gene is TRBD1 (6 bases). Germline assignment: CDR1 MDHEN and CDR2 SYDVKM. V was pared by 3 bases and J by 3 bases, with 11 bases between. CDR3 size: 15 residues. The CDR3 DNA reads as TGTGCCAGCAGTTTCGACAGGCCTCCTAATGAAAAACTGTTTTTT. Translated, it gives CASSFDRPPNEKLFF.

On this clone itself: One junction end does not reproduce the germline sequence, and a read error may be involved. The gene calls are TRBV7-7 and TRBJ1-2, with unresolved D. Germline CDR1 and CDR2: SSHAT and FNYEAQ (reference sequence). CDR3 length: 17 amino acids. CDR3 DNA: TGTGCTAGCAGCGAGCACCCAGGTAGACATATACTCTATGGCTACACCTTC. Translating gives CASSEHPGRHILYGYTF.

The J gene is TRBJ1-1, the V gene TRBV20-1; D is unclear. The germline gives CDR1 DFQATT, CDR2 SNEGSKA (reference sequence). The CDR3 runs 10 residues. The V end was cut by 7 bases, the J end by 11 bases, with 14 bases between. The CDR3 loop reads CSVPDEGAFF. For the CDR3, the DNA is TGCAGTGTCCCGGACGAGGGCGCTTTCTTT.

Here the CDR3 DNA reads TGTGCCAGCAGCTCGGACAGGGCGAGTGATGGCTACACCTTC. Amino acids: CASSSDRASDGYTF. The gene calls are TRBV28 and TRBJ1-2, with 8 bases that match TRBD1. The CDR3 is 14 residues long. CDR1 is MDHEN and CDR2 is SYDVKM in the germline V gene. Unmatched junction bases numbered 9, after V lost 6 bases and J lost 6 bases.

This clone was recorded once. The chain is built from TRBV29-1 and TRBJ2-1; maybe TRBD2 (5 bases). Germline CDR1 SQVTM, CDR2 ANQGSEA. V lost 4 bases and J lost 8, with 9 bases in between. There are 11 residues in the CDR3. The chain's CDR3 is CSVAEDYEQFF. The CDR3 DNA is TGCAGCGTTGCCGAGGACTATGAGCAGTTCTTC.

This chain joins TRBV4-1 and TRBJ2-7, with 14 bases matching TRBD2. From germline, CDR1 is MGHRA and CDR2 YSYEKL. V gave up 3 bases and J gave up 2 bases; unmatched junction bases: 12. This CDR3 is built from 19 residues. The CDR3 DNA sequence: TGCGCCAGCAGCCAGGTCGGGGGACTAGCGGGAGATTTTACCTACGAGCAGTACTTC. Residues: CASSQVGGLAGDFTYEQYF.

The chain employs TRBV6-1 and TRBJ2-4; 11 nucleotides match TRBD2. V lost 2 bases and J lost 6; bases outside the gene matches: 6. The CDR3 has 16 residues. Germline V gene data show CDR1 as MNHNS and CDR2 as SASEGT. CDR3 region: CASSEWRGLAGNIQYF. The CDR3 DNA sequence: TGTGCCAGCAGTGAATGGAGAGGACTAGCGGGAAACATTCAGTACTTC.

In DNA form, the CDR3 reads TGTGCCAGCAGTCCAATTGGCAATCAGCCCCAGCATTTT. Protein: CASSPIGNQPQHF. The chain links TRBV6-5 to TRBJ1-5, with D uncertain. Trimming removed 5 bases at V and 2 bases at J, with 7 bases between. The CDR3 length is 13 residues. CDR1 MNHEY and CDR2 SVGAGI come from the germline V gene.

The V call is TRBV5-1, the J call TRBJ1-2; D might be TRBD1 (5 bases). Per germline, CDR1 SGHRS and CDR2 YFSETQ. V dropped 0 bases and J dropped 3 bases, with 12 bases sitting between them. This CDR3 is 15 amino acids long. This CDR3 is CASSLAGGVDYGYTF. The CDR3 coding sequence is TGCGCCAGCAGCTTGGCCGGGGGTGTGGACTATGGCTACACCTTC.

This chain uses TRBV5-4 with TRBJ2-7; D perhaps matches TRBD2 (7 bases). The germline CDR1 and CDR2 sequences are SGHNT and YYREEE (reference sequence). With 1 base removed from V and 7 bases from J, the gap between germline ends came to 21 bases. The CDR3 spans 16 residues. The CDR3 DNA sequence: TGTGCCAGCAGCTTGTGGTCCCCGGGGGGCATGGGAGAGCAGTACTTC. Its protein is CASSLWSPGGMGEQYF.

This clone was counted only a few times. CDR3: CASRGLALGEQYF. Here the CDR3 DNA reads TGTGCCAGCAGGGGACTAGCACTGGGCGAGCAGTACTTC. V gene TRBV2 combines with J gene TRBJ2-7, with TRBD2 identical over 9 bases. In germline, CDR1 is SNHLY, CDR2 FYNNEI. V lost 6 bases to trimming and J lost 6 bases; unmatched junction nucleotides: 6. This CDR3 has 13 residues.

J is TRBJ1-5 and V is TRBV29-1; D unclear. V was trimmed by 1 base and J by 7 bases, leaving 11 bases between them. The V gene's germline CDR1 is SQVTM and CDR2 ANQGSEA. The CDR3 consists of 13 residues. The CDR3 loop is CSVEGTAGQPQHF. The DNA for the CDR3 is TGCAGCGTTGAAGGGACGGCCGGACAGCCCCAGCATTTT.

The chain links TRBV28 to TRBJ2-7; D ambiguous. Trimming took 5 bases from V and 3 from J, leaving 11 bases between them. Germline V gene data show CDR1 as MDHEN and CDR2 as SYDVKM. This CDR3 region has 13 residues. CDR3: CASSALSGYEQYF. CDR3 DNA sequence: TGTGCCAGCAGTGCGTTGTCTGGCTACGAGCAGTACTTC.

To note about this clone: At one boundary the junction diverges from the germline segment, which might be a read error. The chain combines TRBV27 with TRBJ2-2; D tentatively fits TRBD1 or TRBD2 (7 bases each). The CDR3 has 17 residues. CDR1 is MNHEY and CDR2 is SMNVEV in the germline V gene (reference sequence). For the CDR3, the DNA is TGTGCCACCAGTGGGAGGGGGCTCGGAGCCAACACCGGGGAGCTGTTTTTT. Residues: CATSGRGLGANTGELFF.

This clone was seen once. This chain joins TRBV7-6 and TRBJ1-4; TRBD1 aligns across 10 bases. The CDR3 covers 13 residues. V was clipped by 5 bases and J by 8 bases; unmatched bases: 2. The V gene's germline CDR1 is SGHVS and CDR2 FNYEAQ. CDR3 in amino acids: CASSMTGGEKLFF. The CDR3 nucleotides are TGTGCCAGCAGCATGACAGGGGGCGAAAAACTGTTTTTT.

The rearrangement links TRBV11-2 to TRBJ1-1, with 7 positions matching TRBD1. Trimming removed 3 bases from V and 0 bases from J; junction bases left unmatched: 1. This CDR3 is 14 amino acids long. CDR1 is SGHAT and CDR2 is FQNNGV in the germline V gene. The CDR3 nucleotides are TGTGCCAGCAGCTTGGACAGGATGAACACTGAAGCTTTCTTT. The encoded protein is CASSLDRMNTEAFF.

This chain links TRBV4-3 with TRBJ2-7; D may correspond to TRBD1 or TRBD2 (5 bases each). CDR3 length: 17 residues. Looked up from germline, CDR1 is LGHNA and CDR2 is YSLEER. The ends were cut back, 3 bases at V and 3 bases at J, with 21 bases in the middle. The CDR3 DNA reads TGCGCCAGCAGCCAGACCACCGGGACCCAGGAGTTCTACGAGCAGTACTTC. It translates to CASSQTTGTQEFYEQYF.

This clone was found a few times. This sequence joins TRBV27 and TRBJ1-5; unclear D gene. V dropped 9 bases and J dropped 8 bases, with 5 bases sitting between them. Germline V gene lookup returns CDR1 MNHEY and CDR2 SMNVEV (reference sequence). This CDR3 is built from 9 residues. CDR3 region: CASGEPQHF. For the CDR3, the DNA is TGTGCCAGTGGAGAGCCCCAGCATTTT.

Only one count was recorded for this clone. V usage is TRBV5-5 and J usage is TRBJ1-2; D unclear. Looked up from germline, CDR1 is SGHKS and CDR2 is YYEKEE (reference sequence). The CDR3 runs 13 residues. The V end lost 3 bases, the J end lost 4 bases, and 10 bases lay between the germline ends. The CDR3 is CASSSPGSYGYTF. The CDR3 DNA follows: TGTGCCAGCAGCTCGCCGGGATCCTATGGCTACACCTTC.